This TCR beta chain was identified during a study of PD-1 blockade in mismatch repair-deficient tumors. Study overall: Patients had about a dozen mismatch repair-deficient cancer types and were previously treated and progressing.

Sample time point: identical roughly 10-day culture without peptide (control). The CDR3 sequence is 17 residues long. Germline V lookup: CDR1 LNHDA, CDR2 SQIVND (reference sequence). Trimming stripped 6 bases from V and 4 bases from J, with 22 bases between. Details on this clone: The antigen is undetermined.

The method was immunoSEQ multiplex PCR; TCRdb's version includes in-frame clones alone and lacks a portion of them. The table includes some 15,000 clones, more than 75% detected once. This chain links TRBV19 with TRBJ1-5, with unresolved D. This sample comprised cells cultured in vitro, obtained from a patient treated with pembrolizumab. The clonotype comes from an adult with mismatch repair-deficient cancer. As DNA, the CDR3 is TGTGCCAGTAGCATACCCGGGGTGGGAAGTCCTAATCAGCCCCAGCATTTT. Translated: CASSIPGVGSPNQPQHF.